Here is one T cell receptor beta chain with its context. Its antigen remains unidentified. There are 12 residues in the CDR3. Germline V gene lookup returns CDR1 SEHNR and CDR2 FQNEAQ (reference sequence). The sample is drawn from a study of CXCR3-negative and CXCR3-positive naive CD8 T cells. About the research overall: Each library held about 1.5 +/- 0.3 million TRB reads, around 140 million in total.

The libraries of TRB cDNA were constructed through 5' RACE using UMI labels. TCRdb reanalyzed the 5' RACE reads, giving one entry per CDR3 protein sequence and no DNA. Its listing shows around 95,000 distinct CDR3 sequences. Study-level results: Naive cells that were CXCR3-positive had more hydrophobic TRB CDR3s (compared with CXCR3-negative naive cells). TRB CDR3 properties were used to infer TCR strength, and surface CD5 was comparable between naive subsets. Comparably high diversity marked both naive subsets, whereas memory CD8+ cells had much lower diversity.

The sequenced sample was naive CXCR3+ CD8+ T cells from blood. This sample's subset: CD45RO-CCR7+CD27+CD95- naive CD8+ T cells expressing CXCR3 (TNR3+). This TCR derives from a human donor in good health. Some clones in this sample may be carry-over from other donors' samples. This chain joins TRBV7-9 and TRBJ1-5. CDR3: CASSREAQPQHF.